Following are 8 T cell receptor beta chains from one sample sequenced in a study of a mutant IDH1 vaccine in newly diagnosed glioma (dated by TCRdb to the early 2020s). No antigen has been identified for these receptors. The library was prepared using the immunoSEQ multiplex PCR assay. TCRdb took this table from immuneACCESS and kept in-frame rearrangements with V and J called. Such tables lack part of the clones; where checked against another copy, unresolved V genes explain under half of the gap, and the rest is unexplained. Here the sample has tens of thousands of clones; about nine tenths occur a single time. The ten largest account for around 1.3% of the sample. The meaning of the sample's time point label: week 23, last vaccination. Every vaccine dose consisted of 300 ug of a 20-mer mutant IDH1 peptide in Montanide, administered subcutaneously together with topical imiquimod. The sample in question was PBMCs, obtained from a glioma patient whose treatment included an IDH1 peptide vaccine. The receptors were gathered from a man between 40 and 49 years old with glioma.

V is TRBV5-1 and J is TRBJ2-5, with D tentatively TRBD2 (6 bases). This CDR3 comprises 17 residues. Germline V lookup: CDR1 SGHRS, CDR2 YFSETQ. The V gene lost 0 bases and the J gene lost 2 bases, with 17 bases spanning the gap. CDR3 residues: CASSLGWASAGQETQYF. The CDR3 DNA sequence: TGCGCCAGCAGCTTGGGGTGGGCGAGTGCGGGGCAAGAGACCCAGTACTTC.

The chain has TRBV7-8 and TRBJ2-7, with 11 bases identical to TRBD2. Germline V gives CDR1 SGHVS, CDR2 FQNEAQ. This CDR3 has 14 residues. The V and J ends lost 3 bases and 5 bases, in that order; junction bases with no gene match: 3. In DNA, the CDR3 is TGTGCCAGCAGCTTTAGCGGGAGGGCCAACGAGCAGTACTTC. Its translation is CASSFSGRANEQYF. The whole variable domain, remainder taken from reference TRBV7-8 and TRBJ2-7, is GAGVSQSPRYKVAKRGQDVALRCDPISGHVSLFWYQQALGQGPEFLTYFQNEAQLDKSGLPSDRFFAERPEGSVSTLKIQRTQQEDSAVYLCASSFSGRANEQYFGPGTRLTVT.

The V call is TRBV11-2, the J call TRBJ2-7; D not certain. This CDR3 region has 16 residues. V was cut by 5 bases and J by 5 bases, with 22 bases left in between. Germline CDR1 is SGHAT and CDR2 is FQNNGV. CDR3 loop: CASSGKQAAQRHEQYF. CDR3 DNA: TGTGCCAGCAGCGGAAAGCAGGCGGCTCAGCGCCACGAGCAGTACTTC.

V usage is TRBV4-3 and J usage is TRBJ2-5; D remains unclear. V lost 1 base to trimming and J lost 4 bases, with 1 base between them. This CDR3 has 11 amino acids. Germline assignment: CDR1 LGHNA and CDR2 YSLEER. CDR3 in amino acids: CASSQAETQYF. In DNA, the CDR3 is TGCGCCAGCAGCCAAGCAGAGACCCAGTACTTC.

The chain is built from TRBV5-1 and TRBJ2-7; TRBD2 matches 13 bases. V shed 7 bases, J shed 5 bases, and the junction held 9 bases outside the gene matches. Germline assignment: CDR1 SGHRS and CDR2 YFSETQ. The CDR3 loop spans 15 amino acids. The DNA of the CDR3 is TGCGCCAGCGGGAGGACTAGCGGGAGTCCCAACGAGCAGTACTTC. It is translated as CASGRTSGSPNEQYF.

The CDR3 is CASMRGVSNQPQHF. In nucleotides, the CDR3 is TGTGCCAGTATGAGGGGGGTAAGCAATCAGCCCCAGCATTTT. The chain carries TRBV19 and TRBJ1-5, with a tentative D call TRBD1 (6 bases). Trimming stripped 7 bases from V and 1 base from J, with 11 bases between. The CDR3 contains 14 residues. Per germline, CDR1 LNHDA and CDR2 SQIVND (reference sequence).

The J gene is TRBJ1-1, the V gene TRBV9; unclear D gene. V shed 4 bases and J shed 1 base, with 11 bases lying between them. Germline V CDR1 and CDR2: SGDLS, YYNGEE. The CDR3 loop spans 14 amino acids. The CDR3 DNA reads TGTGCCAGCAGCCCTCGGCGGGGGAACACTGAAGCTTTCTTT. Its protein is CASSPRRGNTEAFF.

This rearrangement joins TRBV29-1 to TRBJ2-7; 8 positions match TRBD1. Unmatched junction bases numbered 4, after V lost 3 bases and J lost 3 bases. The CDR3 spans 13 residues. Germline loops: CDR1 SQVTM, CDR2 ANQGSEA. The CDR3 nucleotides are TGCAGCGTTGAGGAAGGACAGGGCTACGAGCAGTACTTC. It translates to CSVEEGQGYEQYF.